The TCR beta chain under discussion was sequenced for a study of OX40 agonist ivuxolimab in advanced cancers. The study, taken as a whole, reports: At 0.1 to 3.0 mg/kg and by week 6, clonal expansion occurred in CD4+ and CD8+ blood T cells. On average, a greater number of expanded clones characterised CD8+ T cells relative to CD4+. The study did not work out the antigen specificity of the expanded peripheral T cells.

Only in-frame clones appear in the TCRdb table, and some are missing; sequencing was by immunoSEQ multiplex PCR. The sample yields approximately 91,000 clones, roughly 84% seen once. Comments on this clone: Its matching antigen is unknown.

The clonotype was recovered from an adult with an advanced solid tumor such as melanoma, head and neck, liver or kidney cancer. Sequenced here: CD4+ or CD8+ T cells sorted from blood, sampled in a trial of the OX40 agonist ivuxolimab.

The CDR3 DNA follows: TGTGCCAGCTCACCGGGACGGATTAATGAAAAACTGTTTTTT. Translation gives CASSPGRINEKLFF. The chain links TRBV18 to TRBJ1-4; D is possibly TRBD1 (5 bases). This CDR3 spans 14 amino acids. Germline CDR1 and CDR2: KGHSH and LQKENI. V lost 3 bases and J 4 bases, leaving 9 bases between the germline ends.